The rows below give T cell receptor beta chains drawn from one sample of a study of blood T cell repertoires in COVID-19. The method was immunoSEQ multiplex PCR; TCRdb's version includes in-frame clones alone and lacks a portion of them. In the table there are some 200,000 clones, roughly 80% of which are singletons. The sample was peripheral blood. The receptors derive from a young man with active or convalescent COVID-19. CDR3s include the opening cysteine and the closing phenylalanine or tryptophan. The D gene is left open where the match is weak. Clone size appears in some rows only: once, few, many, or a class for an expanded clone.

DNA: TGTGCCAGCAGTCCACCCGGGAGTGACGGTGAAGCTTTCTTT
CDR3: CASSPPGSDGEAFF
J: TRBJ1-1
D: NA
size: NA
V: TRBV6-6

DNA: TGCGCCAGCAGCTCCCAGACATCAGACCTAAACACTGAAGCTTTCTTT
CDR3: CASSSQTSDLNTEAFF
J: TRBJ1-1
D: NA
size: few
V: TRBV5-1

DNA: TGTGCCAGCAGACCTGGAGGCTCTGGAAACACCATATATTTT
CDR3: CASRPGGSGNTIYF
J: TRBJ1-3
D: NA
size: NA
V: TRBV7-9

DNA: TGTGCCAGCAGCTTAGAGGAGGGGGCCCTACGGCCCCAGCATTTT
CDR3: CASSLEEGALRPQHF
J: TRBJ1-5
D: TRBD1
size: NA
V: TRBV7-6

DNA: TGTGCCAGCAGTTTAGGTGGCCCGAGAGGAGGCACTGAAGCTTTCTTT
CDR3: CASSLGGPRGGTEAFF
J: TRBJ1-1
D: NA
size: NA
V: TRBV27

DNA: TGTGCCAGCCATCGAGGGATCGGTTCACCCCTCCACTTT
CDR3: CASHRGIGSPLHF
J: TRBJ1-6
D: NA
size: NA
V: TRBV27

DNA: TGTGCCATCAGTGAGTCGACTCGACTGTCCTATGGCTACACCTTC
CDR3: CAISESTRLSYGYTF
J: TRBJ1-2
D: NA
size: once
V: TRBV10-3

DNA: TGTGCCAGCAGCTTGGCAGTAGCGGGGGGGCAGAAGACCCAGTACTTC
CDR3: CASSLAVAGGQKTQYF
J: TRBJ2-5
D: TRBD2
size: NA
V: TRBV5-4

DNA: TGTGCCAGCACCCCGACCGGGACTGGAAACACCATATATTTT
CDR3: CASTPTGTGNTIYF
J: TRBJ1-3
D: NA
size: few
V: TRBV28

DNA: TGTGCCAGCAGTTTTCGGGACAGGGCGCCCCATGGCTACACCTTC
CDR3: CASSFRDRAPHGYTF
J: TRBJ1-2
D: TRBD1
size: NA
V: TRBV28

DNA: TGTGCCAGCAGTACCCGACACGATCCGAACACTGAAGCTTTCTTT
CDR3: CASSTRHDPNTEAFF
J: TRBJ1-1
D: NA
size: few
V: TRBV6-2/TRBV6-3

DNA: TGCGCCAGCAGCTCTTACCCTGGCGGGGGCTCCTACGAGCAGTACTTC
CDR3: CASSSYPGGGSYEQYF
J: TRBJ2-7
D: TRBD2
size: NA
V: TRBV5-1

DNA: TGTGCCAGCAGCCCTAGGGAGGCCCGGGAGACCCAGTACTTC
CDR3: CASSPREARETQYF
J: TRBJ2-5
D: NA
size: NA
V: TRBV7-9

DNA: TGTGCCAGCAGGTTCGGACTAGATACGCAGTATTTT
CDR3: CASRFGLDTQYF
J: TRBJ2-3
D: NA
size: NA
V: TRBV12-3/TRBV12-4

DNA: TGTGCCTGGAGTGTACCAGGTGAGACTAGCGGGATCGAGCAGTACTTC
CDR3: CAWSVPGETSGIEQYF
J: TRBJ2-7
D: TRBD2
size: NA
V: TRBV30

DNA: TGCAGCGTTGAACAGGGGGCGTCTGGGGCCAACGTCCTGACTTTC
CDR3: CSVEQGASGANVLTF
J: TRBJ2-6
D: TRBD1
size: NA
V: TRBV29-1

DNA: TGTGCCAGCAGTACGACTAGCGGGGCTAGCACAGATACGCAGTATTTT
CDR3: CASSTTSGASTDTQYF
J: TRBJ2-3
D: TRBD2
size: NA
V: TRBV28

DNA: TGTGCCAGTAGTACATCCGGGCCGGCGGGGACCCAGTACTTC
CDR3: CASSTSGPAGTQYF
J: TRBJ2-5
D: NA
size: NA
V: TRBV19

DNA: TGTGCCAGCAGCTTAGAACAGGGCTTTAACTATGGCTACACCTTC
CDR3: CASSLEQGFNYGYTF
J: TRBJ1-2
D: NA
size: NA
V: TRBV7-2

DNA: TGTGCCAGCAGTCTCCAATGGACAGGTGATTCTGGAAACACCATATATTTT
CDR3: CASSLQWTGDSGNTIYF
J: TRBJ1-3
D: TRBD1
size: NA
V: TRBV6-6

DNA: TGTGCCAGCAGCGGGGGACTAGCTCTCGAGCAGTACTTC
CDR3: CASSGGLALEQYF
J: TRBJ2-7
D: TRBD2
size: NA
V: TRBV9

DNA: TGTGCCAGCAGCGTTCAGGGTCCCCTTAATGAAAAACTGTTTTTT
CDR3: CASSVQGPLNEKLFF
J: TRBJ1-4
D: NA
size: NA
V: TRBV2

DNA: TGCGCCAGCAGTAATTTAGCGGGGGCTGAGACCCAGTACTTC
CDR3: CASSNLAGAETQYF
J: TRBJ2-5
D: TRBD2
size: NA
V: TRBV10-1

DNA: TGTGCCAGCTCACCACCTTCCCACACAGATACGCAGTATTTT
CDR3: CASSPPSHTDTQYF
J: TRBJ2-3
D: NA
size: NA
V: TRBV18